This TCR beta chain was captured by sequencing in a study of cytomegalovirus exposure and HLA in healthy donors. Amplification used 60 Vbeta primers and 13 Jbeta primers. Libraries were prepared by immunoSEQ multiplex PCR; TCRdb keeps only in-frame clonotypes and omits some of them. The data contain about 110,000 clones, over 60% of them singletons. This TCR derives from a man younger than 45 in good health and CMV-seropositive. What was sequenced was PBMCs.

CDR3 protein: CASSSGQGPDTQYF. The CDR3 DNA reads TGTGCCAGCAGCTCCGGACAGGGACCAGATACGCAGTATTTT. This rearrangement joins TRBV7-9 to TRBJ2-3; 8 bases fit TRBD1. The germline V gene encodes CDR1 SEHNR and CDR2 FQNEAQ (reference sequence). With V trimmed by 4 bases and J by 4 bases, 4 bases remained unmatched. This CDR3 contains 14 residues.